The TCR beta chain under discussion was sequenced for a study of molecular identifiers for immune sequencing clone quantification. Whole-study findings and limits: Over 99% of effector molecules, but under 1% in naive cells, were held by clones with more than 20 RNA copies. Highly expanded clone sizes could be underestimated through barcode sharing by identical TCR molecules.

This clonotype was counted ten times or more. Its antigen is still unknown. Bulk TCR libraries were made with methods that had been previously described and with listed TCR primers. TCRdb recomputed calls from the PCR reads with MiXCR, one row per CDR3 protein. The sample contains around 100,000 distinct CDR3 sequences, 30% to 35% of which appear only once. The germline CDR1 and CDR2 sequences are SNHLY and FYNNEI. Between the trimmed V and J ends, which lost 11 bases and 7 bases, there was a span of 21 bases. The CDR3 runs 13 residues. This chain links TRBV2 with TRBJ2-7; D gene uncertain. What was sequenced was naive CD8+ T cells from blood, with Jurkat cell RNA spiked in. As for subset: FACS-sorted CD8+CD4-CCR7+CD45RA+ naive T cells. The source of this sequence is a human donor in good health. Some libraries in this study had Jurkat cell RNA spiked in. As DNA, the CDR3 is TGTGCCTGGGCCCTATTTCACCTGTCTGAGCAGTACTTC. This codes for CAWALFHLSEQYF.